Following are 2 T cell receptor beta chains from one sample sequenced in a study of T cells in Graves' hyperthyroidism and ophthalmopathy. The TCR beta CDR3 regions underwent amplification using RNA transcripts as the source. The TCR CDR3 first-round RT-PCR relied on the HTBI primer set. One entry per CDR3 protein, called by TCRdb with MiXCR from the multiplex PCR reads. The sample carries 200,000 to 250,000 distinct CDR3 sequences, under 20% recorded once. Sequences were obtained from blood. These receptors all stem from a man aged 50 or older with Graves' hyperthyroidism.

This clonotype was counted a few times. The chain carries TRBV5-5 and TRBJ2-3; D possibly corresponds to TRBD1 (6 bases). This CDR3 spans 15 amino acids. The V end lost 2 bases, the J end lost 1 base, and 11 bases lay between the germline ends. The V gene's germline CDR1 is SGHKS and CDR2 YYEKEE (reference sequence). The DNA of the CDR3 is TGTGCCAGCAGCTTCATGGGACACCGCACAGATACGCAGTATTTT. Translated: CASSFMGHRTDTQYF.

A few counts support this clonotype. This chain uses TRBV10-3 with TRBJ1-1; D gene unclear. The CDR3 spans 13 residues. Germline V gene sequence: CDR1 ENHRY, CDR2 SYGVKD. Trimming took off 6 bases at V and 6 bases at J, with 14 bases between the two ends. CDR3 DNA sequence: TGTGCCATCAGGGGAGGGTTTATTGCTGAAGCTTTCTTT. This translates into CAIRGGFIAEAFF.